The entry below gives a single T cell receptor beta chain sequence along with its context. The antigen remains undetermined. This sample is part of a study of beta chain features in type 1 diabetes. The isolated RNA, all of it, was reverse transcribed, so expressed TCRB transcripts were what got sequenced. Measured with immunoSEQ multiplex PCR; TCRdb has only the in-frame clones, and not every one. The sample has some 280,000 clones; 14% are singletons. V lost 0 bases and J lost 4; bases outside the gene matches: 10. Germline assignment: CDR1 SGHDT and CDR2 YYEEEE. The CDR3 extends over 16 amino acids. Study outcomes and limitations: All four CD4+ subsets from Type 1 diabetes patients carried moderately but significantly shorter TCRB CDR3s.

The V call is TRBV5-6, the J call TRBJ2-7; 7 bases line up with TRBD2. Sequenced: naive CD4+ T cells from blood. This TCR came from a man younger than 40 with type 1 diabetes. CDR3 protein: CASSLGVGGFSYEQYF. The DNA of the CDR3 is TGTGCCAGCAGCTTGGGAGTGGGAGGGTTTTCATACGAGCAGTACTTC.